The rows below give T cell receptor beta chains drawn from one sample of a study of regulatory T cells in long-lasting Graves disease. TCRdb redid the calling of the multiplex PCR reads with MiXCR, one entry per CDR3 protein. The table includes around 340,000 distinct CDR3 sequences, roughly a fifth detected once. The starting material was peripheral blood mononuclear cells (PBMCs), obtained when the disease was refractory, from a patient treated with antithyroid drugs. These receptors were obtained from a female donor with Graves disease. CDR3s include the opening cysteine and the closing phenylalanine or tryptophan.

v_call cdr3_length cdr3_aa
TRBV18 12 CASPPGGRGYTF
TRBV6-2/TRBV6-3 14 CASSYSGQVEKLFF
TRBV28 14 CASTRDGPNEKLFF
TRBV19 13 CASSDFRGEKLFF
TRBV4-2 14 CASSQSYGATEAFF
TRBV30 13 CAWSRRSSTEAFF
TRBV20-1 12 CSAETAGETQYF
TRBV3-1 17 CASSQDILAGGPSEQYF
TRBV6-5 13 CASSYSFSGEQFF
TRBV6-1 15 CASPNRDSVNTEAFF
TRBV3-1 15 CASSPWTESSYGYTF
TRBV6-1 12 CASAQMNTEVFF
TRBV2 14 CASRGTRPLSTQYF
TRBV7-2 16 CASSWGLAASTDTQYF
TRBV7-8 14 CASRGRAGNTEAFF
TRBV28 14 CASKLGGAREKLFF
TRBV7-2 15 CASSPSGASSYEQYF
TRBV15 13 CATSREGGYEQYF
TRBV12-3/TRBV12-4 11 CASSLGGTIYF
TRBV6-1 12 CASSHQSGSLHF
TRBV24-1 19 CATSDSWDSTSSGANVLTF
TRBV24-1 13 CATRPSGQDGYTF
TRBV7-7 14 CASSRYGENTEAFF
TRBV12-3/TRBV12-4 14 CASRPRSGANVLTF
TRBV20-1 14 CSARDKTGGWTLHF
TRBV12-3/TRBV12-4 13 CASSSRVNTEAFF
TRBV19 16 CASSLGLLGDSETQYF
TRBV12-5 14 CASGPGGGSSPLHF
TRBV7-9 13 CASSSDIDYGYTF
TRBV11-2 16 CASSSIDLRGNSPLHF
TRBV7-2 11 CASRVADTQYF
TRBV7-3 15 CASSSLAGKIGELFF
TRBV3-1 15 CASSQGGTLNQPQHF
TRBV10-3 13 CAISKDRGDGYTF
TRBV14 15 CASSHWTSSQETQYF
TRBV27 15 CASSLGQGFSYEQYF
TRBV27 13 CASRRTGMSEQYF
TRBV7-6 19 CASSLVPQIRGGSNQPQHF
TRBV9 17 CASSVAPDREANYGYTF
TRBV6-5 13 CASSSRQGHEQYF
TRBV6-1 14 CASTGFTGIYEQYF
TRBV27 15 CASSLPPGGGTEAFF
TRBV27 14 CASSPLGAGYGYTF
TRBV3-1 12 CASSQVRHGYTF
TRBV20-1 15 CSARGGQGADGEQYF
TRBV4-2 15 CASSYRQGAIDGYAF
TRBV4-2 17 CASSQRSGGGASETQYF
TRBV5-5 16 CASSPGERSGRETQYF
TRBV4-1 14 CASKISGDFDEQYF
TRBV3-1 15 CASSQGGGGAYEQYF